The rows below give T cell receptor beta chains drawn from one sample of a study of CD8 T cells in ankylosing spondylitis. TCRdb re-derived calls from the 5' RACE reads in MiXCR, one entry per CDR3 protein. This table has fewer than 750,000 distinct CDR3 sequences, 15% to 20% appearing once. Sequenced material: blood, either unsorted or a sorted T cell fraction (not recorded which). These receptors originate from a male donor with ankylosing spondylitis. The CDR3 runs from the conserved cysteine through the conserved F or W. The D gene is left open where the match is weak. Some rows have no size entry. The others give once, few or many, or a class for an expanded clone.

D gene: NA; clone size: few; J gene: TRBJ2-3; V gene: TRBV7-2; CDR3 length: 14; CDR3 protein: CASRSGATSDTQYF; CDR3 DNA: TGTGCCAGCAGATCAGGGGCGACCAGTGATACGCAGTATTTT
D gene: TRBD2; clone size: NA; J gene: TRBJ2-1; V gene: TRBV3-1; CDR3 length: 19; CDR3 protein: CASSQGRATSGGKGFEQFF; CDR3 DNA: TGTGCCAGCAGCCAAGGACGGGCAACTAGCGGGGGGAAGGGGTTTGAGCAGTTCTTC
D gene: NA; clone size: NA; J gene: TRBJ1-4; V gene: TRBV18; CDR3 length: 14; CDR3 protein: CASSPGPGNEKLFF; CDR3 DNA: TGTGCCAGCTCCCCAGGTCCAGGGAATGAAAAACTGTTTTTT
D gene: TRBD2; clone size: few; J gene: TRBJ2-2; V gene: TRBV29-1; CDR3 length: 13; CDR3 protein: CSILAPNTGELFF; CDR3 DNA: TGCAGCATACTAGCGCCGAACACCGGGGAGCTGTTTTTT
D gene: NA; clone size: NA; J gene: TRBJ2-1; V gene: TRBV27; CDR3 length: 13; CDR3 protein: CASSVPGDNEQFF; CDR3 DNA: TGTGCCAGCAGTGTTCCGGGGGACAATGAGCAGTTCTTC
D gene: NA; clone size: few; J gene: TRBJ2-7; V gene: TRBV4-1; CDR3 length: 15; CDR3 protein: CASSQDEGSGYEQYF; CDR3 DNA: TGCGCCAGCAGCCAAGATGAGGGAAGCGGCTACGAGCAGTACTTC
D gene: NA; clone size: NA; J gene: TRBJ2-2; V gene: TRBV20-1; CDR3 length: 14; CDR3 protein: CSASGGGNTGELFF; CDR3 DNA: TGCAGTGCTAGCGGAGGCGGTAACACCGGGGAGCTGTTTTTT
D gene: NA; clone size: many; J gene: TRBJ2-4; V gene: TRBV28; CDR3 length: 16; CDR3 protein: CASSLGGAQAKNIQYF; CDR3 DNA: TGTGCCAGCAGTTTAGGGGGGGCGCAAGCCAAAAACATTCAGTACTTC
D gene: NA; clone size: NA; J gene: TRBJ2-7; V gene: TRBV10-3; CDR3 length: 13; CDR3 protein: CAISEFWGNEQYF; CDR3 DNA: TGTGCCATCAGTGAATTTTGGGGTAACGAGCAGTACTTC
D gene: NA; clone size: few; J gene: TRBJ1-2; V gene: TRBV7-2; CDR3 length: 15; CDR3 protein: CASSLVMDRAYGYTF; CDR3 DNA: TGTGCCAGCAGCTTAGTCATGGACCGGGCCTATGGCTACACCTTC
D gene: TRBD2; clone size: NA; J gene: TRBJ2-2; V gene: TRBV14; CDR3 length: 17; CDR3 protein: CASSQPAGGPYTGELFF; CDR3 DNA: TGTGCCAGCAGCCAACCAGCGGGAGGGCCGTACACCGGGGAGCTGTTTTTT
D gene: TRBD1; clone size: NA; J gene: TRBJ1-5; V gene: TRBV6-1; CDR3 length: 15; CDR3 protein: CASRVTGGAGQPQHF; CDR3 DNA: TGTGCCAGCAGGGTGACAGGGGGCGCGGGTCAGCCCCAGCATTTT
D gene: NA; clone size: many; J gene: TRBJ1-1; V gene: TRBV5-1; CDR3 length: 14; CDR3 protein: CASSVGVENTEAFF; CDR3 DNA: TGCGCCAGCAGTGTTGGAGTAGAGAACACTGAAGCTTTCTTT
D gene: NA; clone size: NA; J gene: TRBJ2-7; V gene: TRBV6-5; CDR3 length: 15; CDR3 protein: CASSYKGLGAYEQYF; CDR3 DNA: TGTGCCAGCAGTTACAAGGGTCTAGGGGCCTACGAGCAGTACTTC
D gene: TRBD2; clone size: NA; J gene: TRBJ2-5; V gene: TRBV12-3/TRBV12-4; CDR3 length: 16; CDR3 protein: CASSPGTSGSWKTQYF; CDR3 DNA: TGTGCCAGCAGCCCAGGGACTAGCGGGAGTTGGAAGACCCAGTACTTC
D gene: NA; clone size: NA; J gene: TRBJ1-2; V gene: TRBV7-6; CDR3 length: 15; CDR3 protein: CASSPQIGVNYGYTF; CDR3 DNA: TGTGCCAGCAGCCCCCAAATCGGGGTAAACTATGGCTACACCTTC
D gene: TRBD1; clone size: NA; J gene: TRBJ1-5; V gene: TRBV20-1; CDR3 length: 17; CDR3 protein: CSAPFGQGANVDQPQHF; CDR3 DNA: TGCAGTGCCCCATTCGGACAGGGGGCGAATGTAGATCAGCCCCAGCATTTT
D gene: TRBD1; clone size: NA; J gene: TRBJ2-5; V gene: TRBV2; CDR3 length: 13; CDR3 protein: CASTRGLGETQYF; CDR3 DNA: TGTGCCAGCACCAGGGGGCTTGGAGAGACCCAGTACTTC
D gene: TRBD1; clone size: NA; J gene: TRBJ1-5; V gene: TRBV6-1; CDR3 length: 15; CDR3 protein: CASSDGGQGDQPQHF; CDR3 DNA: TGTGCCAGCAGTGATGGGGGACAGGGCGATCAGCCCCAGCATTTT
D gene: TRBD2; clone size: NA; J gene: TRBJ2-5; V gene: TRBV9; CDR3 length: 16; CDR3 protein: CASSPKAGGSQETQYF; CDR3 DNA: TGTGCCAGCAGTCCTAAAGCGGGGGGCTCCCAGGAGACCCAGTACTTC
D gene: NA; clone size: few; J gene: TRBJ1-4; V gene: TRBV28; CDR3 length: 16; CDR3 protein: CASSLSLVATNEKLFF; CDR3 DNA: TGTGCCAGCAGTTTATCACTTGTTGCAACTAATGAAAAACTGTTTTTT
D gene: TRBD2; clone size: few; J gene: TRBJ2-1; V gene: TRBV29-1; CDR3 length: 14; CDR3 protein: CSATGTSAYNEQFF; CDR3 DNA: TGCAGCGCTACCGGGACTAGCGCCTACAATGAGCAGTTCTTC
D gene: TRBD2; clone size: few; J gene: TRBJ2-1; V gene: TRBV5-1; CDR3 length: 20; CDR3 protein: CASSLWGWALTSGSYNEQFF; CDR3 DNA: TGCGCCAGCAGCTTATGGGGATGGGCCCTGACTAGCGGGTCCTACAATGAGCAGTTCTTC
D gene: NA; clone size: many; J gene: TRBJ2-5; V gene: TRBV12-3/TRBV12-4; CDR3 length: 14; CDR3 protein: CASSLGGYQETQYF; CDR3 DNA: TGTGCCAGCAGTTTGGGCGGGTACCAAGAGACCCAGTACTTC
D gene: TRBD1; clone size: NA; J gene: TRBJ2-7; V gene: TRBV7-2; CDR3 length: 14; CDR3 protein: CASSEGTGYYEQYF; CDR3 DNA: TGTGCCAGCAGCGAAGGGACAGGATACTACGAGCAGTACTTC
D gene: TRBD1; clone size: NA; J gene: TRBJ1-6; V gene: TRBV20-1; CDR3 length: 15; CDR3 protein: CSARVRTGRDSPLHF; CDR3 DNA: TGCAGTGCTAGAGTTCGGACAGGGCGGGATTCACCCCTCCACTTT
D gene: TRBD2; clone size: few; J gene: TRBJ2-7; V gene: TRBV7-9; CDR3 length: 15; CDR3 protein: CASSFGTSPSYEQYF; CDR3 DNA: TGTGCCAGCAGCTTTGGGACTAGTCCCTCCTACGAGCAGTACTTC
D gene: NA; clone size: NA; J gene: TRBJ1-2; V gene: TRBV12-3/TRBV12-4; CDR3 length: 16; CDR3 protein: CASSTDTQMPSYGYTF; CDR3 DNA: TGTGCCAGCAGTACCGACACACAGATGCCTAGCTATGGCTACACCTTC
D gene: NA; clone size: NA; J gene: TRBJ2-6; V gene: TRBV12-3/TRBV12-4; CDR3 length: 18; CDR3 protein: CASSLSVGGGSGANVLTF; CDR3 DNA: TGTGCCAGCAGTTTATCTGTGGGAGGAGGCTCTGGGGCCAACGTCCTGACTTTC
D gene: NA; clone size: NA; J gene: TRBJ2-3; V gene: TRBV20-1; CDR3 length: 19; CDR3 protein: CSASTPLFRSGPYTDTQYF; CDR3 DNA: TGCAGTGCTTCTACCCCCCTCTTCCGTAGCGGACCCTACACAGATACGCAGTATTTT
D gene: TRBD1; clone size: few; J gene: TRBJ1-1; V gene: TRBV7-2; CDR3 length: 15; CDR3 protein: CASSSPRDRVDEAFF; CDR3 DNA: TGTGCCAGCAGCTCCCCCCGGGACAGGGTCGATGAAGCTTTCTTT
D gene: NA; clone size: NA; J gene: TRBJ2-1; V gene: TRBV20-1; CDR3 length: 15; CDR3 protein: CSAPGPSHSYNEQFF; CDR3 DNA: TGCAGTGCTCCGGGACCCTCCCACTCCTACAATGAGCAGTTCTTC
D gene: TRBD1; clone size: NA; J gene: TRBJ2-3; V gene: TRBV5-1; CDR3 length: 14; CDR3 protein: CASSSGGVTDTQYF; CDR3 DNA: TGCGCCAGCAGCTCAGGGGGCGTCACAGATACGCAGTATTTT
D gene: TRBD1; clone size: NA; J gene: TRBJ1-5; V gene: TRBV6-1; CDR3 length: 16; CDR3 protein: CASRRRWDRGNQPQHF; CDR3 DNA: TGTGCCAGCAGACGCCGATGGGACAGGGGCAATCAGCCCCAGCATTTT
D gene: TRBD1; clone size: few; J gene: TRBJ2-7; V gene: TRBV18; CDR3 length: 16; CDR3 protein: CASSPLTGQGAYEQYF; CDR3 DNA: TGTGCCAGCTCACCCCTCACCGGACAGGGGGCCTACGAGCAGTACTTC
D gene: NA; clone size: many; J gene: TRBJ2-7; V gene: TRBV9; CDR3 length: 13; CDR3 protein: CASSVDQDDEQYF; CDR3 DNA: TGTGCCAGCAGCGTAGACCAGGACGACGAGCAGTACTTC
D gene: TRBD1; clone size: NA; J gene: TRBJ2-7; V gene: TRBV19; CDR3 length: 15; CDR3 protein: CASSMDRGRWYEQYF; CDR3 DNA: TGTGCCAGTAGTATGGACAGGGGGCGTTGGTACGAGCAGTACTTC
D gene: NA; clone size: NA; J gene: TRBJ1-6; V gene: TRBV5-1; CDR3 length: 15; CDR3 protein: CASSLNRAGDSPLHF; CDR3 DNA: TGCGCCAGCAGCTTGAACAGGGCGGGCGATTCACCCCTCCACTTT
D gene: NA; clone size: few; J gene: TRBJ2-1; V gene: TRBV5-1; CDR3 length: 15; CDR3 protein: CASTSADVSYNEQFF; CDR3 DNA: TGCGCCAGCACCTCGGCAGACGTCAGCTACAATGAGCAGTTCTTC
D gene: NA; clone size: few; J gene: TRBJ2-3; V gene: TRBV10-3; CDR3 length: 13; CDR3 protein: CAISEKWEDTQYF; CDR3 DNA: TGTGCCATCAGTGAGAAGTGGGAAGATACGCAGTATTTT